This entry features one T cell receptor beta chain sequence. Its antigen target is currently unknown. No base qualities exist here, and no much larger clone lies one base off it. This specimen comes from a study of T cell repertoires in cytomegalovirus infection (dated by TCRdb to the late 2010s). Study-wide context: The peptide stimulations were aimed at well-studied HLA-B-restricted epitopes as well as recently identified HLA-C-restricted CMV epitopes, whose presentation resists viral immunomodulation. Because public TCR beta signatures pointed to carriage of CMV infection together with the matching HLA type, the HLA type of each donor mattered for the analysis. Study-wide conclusions, independent of this receptor: Carriers of CMV infection plus the relevant HLA type were discriminated by the cumulative frequency of public TCR beta family members in the study cohort and in an independent roughly 370-donor cohort. The ex vivo response was dominated by HLA-C-restricted CMV-specific TCR beta clonotypes, which also provided the single most frequent clonotype in two of eight donors.

Sequencing was carried out with an Illumina HiSeq 1500. TCRdb itself trimmed the public reads at Q25 with fastp, ran MiXCR and retained productive beta chains. Merged by CDR3 protein, the rows form single entries marked with the most common genes and DNA. The sample table records about 830,000 distinct CDR3 sequences; 32% of these occur just once. The ten largest clones capture roughly 12% of the sample. The treatment or condition label here, explained by the study, means: in vitro stimulation with specific CMV peptide epitopes to enrich CMV-specific T cells. The specimen was cultured CD8+ T cells from PBMCs, collected from culture after CMV antigen stimulation. The clonotype originates from a human donor in good health (CMV status not recorded). Some clones in this sample may be carry-over from other donors' samples.

The CDR3 reads CASTLQGPLGDAYGYTF. The DNA reads TGTGCCAGCACCCTCCAGGGTCCGCTGGGAGACGCCTATGGCTACACCTTC. The chain is encoded by TRBV6-5 joined to TRBJ1-2; the D region possibly corresponds to TRBD1 (5 bases align). The germline V gene encodes CDR1 MNHEY and CDR2 SVGAGI. The CDR3 numbers 17 residues from cysteine through phenylalanine. The entry retains the CDR3 DNA only, 51 bases that are in frame from base 1. Between the V and J ends, shortened by 7 bases and 4 bases respectively, the junction contains 25 bases.